This section outlines one T cell receptor beta chain sequence together with its context. The same CDR3 arises from other DNA sequences in this sample as well. Clones were read by immunoSEQ multiplex PCR, and TCRdb kept only the in-frame ones, dropping some. This sample has around 70,000 clones, with around 75% found just once. The sample originates from a study of blood T cell repertoires in COVID-19. Study overall: Researchers got acute and convalescent COVID-19 samples from the United States, Italy and Spain. Nucleic acid was either cDNA or gDNA, and it came from T cells, B-cell-depleted T cells, or PBMCs.

CDR1 and CDR2 from the germline V gene are SGHRS and YFSETQ. V was clipped by 4 bases and J by 0 bases, with 9 bases between them. The CDR3 covers 14 residues. The receptor was derived from a man aged 65 to 79 with acute or convalescent COVID-19. The chain combines TRBV5-1 with TRBJ2-3; tentatively, D is TRBD1 (6 bases). The sequencing sample was made of peripheral blood. The CDR3: CASSRGQSTDTQYF. CDR3 DNA sequence: TGCGCCAGCAGCCGCGGACAGAGCACAGATACGCAGTATTTT. The full variable domain, in which reference TRBV5-1 and TRBJ2-3 provide the parts outside the CDR3, is KAGVTQTPRYLIKTRGQQVTLSCSPISGHRSVSWYQQTPGQGLQFLFEYFSETQRNKGNFPGRFSGRQFSNSRSEMNVSTLELGDSALYLCASSRGQSTDTQYFGPGTRLTVL.